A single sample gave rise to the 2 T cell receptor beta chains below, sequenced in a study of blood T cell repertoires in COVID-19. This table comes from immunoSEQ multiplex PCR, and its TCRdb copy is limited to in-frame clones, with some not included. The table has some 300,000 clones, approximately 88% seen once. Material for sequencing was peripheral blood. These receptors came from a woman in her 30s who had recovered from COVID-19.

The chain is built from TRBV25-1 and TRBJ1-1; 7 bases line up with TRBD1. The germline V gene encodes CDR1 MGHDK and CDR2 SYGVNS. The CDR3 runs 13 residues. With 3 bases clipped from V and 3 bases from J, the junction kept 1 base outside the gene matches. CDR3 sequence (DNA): TGTGCCAGCAGTGAGGGACAGCACACTGAAGCTTTCTTT. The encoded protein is CASSEGQHTEAFF.

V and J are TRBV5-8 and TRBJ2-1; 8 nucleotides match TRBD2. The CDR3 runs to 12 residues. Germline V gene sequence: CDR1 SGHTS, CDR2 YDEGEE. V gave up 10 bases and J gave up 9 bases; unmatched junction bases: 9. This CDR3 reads CASVRAGAEQFF. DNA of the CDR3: TGTGCCTCGGTCCGAGCGGGGGCTGAGCAGTTCTTC. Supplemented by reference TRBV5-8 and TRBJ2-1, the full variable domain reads EAGVTQSPTHLIKTRGQQATLRCSPISGHTSVYWYQQALGLGLQFLLWYDEGEERNRGNFPPRFSGRQFPNYSSELNVNALELEDSALYLCASVRAGAEQFFGPGTRLTVL.